Below are 27 T cell receptor beta chains sequenced from a single sample in a study of T cell changes during pregnancy in multiple sclerosis. TCRdb's table, derived via immunoSEQ multiplex PCR, lists solely in-frame clones and lacks some. The table includes more than 65,000 clones, about 91% detected once. The input for sequencing was peripheral blood, taken in the first trimester of pregnancy. The receptors were sampled from a female donor with multiple sclerosis, enrolled in a pregnancy study.

The chain uses TRBV27 and TRBJ2-5; 12 bases are shared with TRBD2. Germline assignment: CDR1 MNHEY and CDR2 SMNVEV (reference sequence). Trimming took 5 bases from V and 5 from J; bases not matched to a gene: 12. The CDR3 contains 17 residues. The CDR3 DNA reads as TGTGCCAGCAGTCGAATCGGACTAGCGGGACGGATGGAGACCCAGTACTTC. It translates to CASSRIGLAGRMETQYF.

The J gene is TRBJ2-1, the V gene TRBV15; 9 bases fit TRBD2. CDR1 is LNHNV and CDR2 is YYDKDF in the germline V gene (reference sequence). This CDR3 spans 15 amino acids. J gave up 8 bases and V 1 base, and 6 bases lay outside the gene matches. CDR3 bases: TGTGCCACCAGCAGAGGGCGGGGGGGCCTGTATGAGCAGTTCTTC. Translation gives CATSRGRGGLYEQFF.

The CDR3 spells CASSLGTSGVNTQYF. In DNA form, the CDR3 reads TGCGCCAGCAGCCTAGGGACTAGCGGGGTTAATACGCAGTATTTT. V gene TRBV5-1 combines with J gene TRBJ2-3; 13 nucleotides agree with TRBD2. The CDR3 extends over 15 amino acids. The germline CDR1 and CDR2 sequences are SGHRS and YFSETQ. The junction had 6 bases not matched to a gene; V was cut back by 4 bases and J by 7 bases.

The genes are TRBV2 and TRBJ1-5; maybe TRBD1 (6 bases). CDR3 size: 16 residues. Germline CDR1 and CDR2: SNHLY and FYNNEI. V lost 4 bases to trimming and J lost 0 bases, with 13 bases between them. CDR3 amino acids: CASSVPRGGSNQPQHF. The DNA for the CDR3 is TGTGCCAGCAGTGTACCGAGGGGGGGTAGCAATCAGCCCCAGCATTTT.

The chain employs TRBV2 and TRBJ1-5, with 10 bases identical to TRBD1. V gave up 7 bases and J gave up 2 bases; unmatched junction bases: 2. The CDR3 contains 14 residues. CDR1 SNHLY and CDR2 FYNNEI come from the germline V gene. This CDR3 reads CASTGTGGNQPQHF. For the CDR3, the DNA is TGTGCCAGCACTGGGACAGGGGGCAATCAGCCCCAGCATTTT.

The rearrangement uses TRBV18 and TRBJ2-7, with TRBD1 identical over 7 bases. The CDR3 is 12 amino acids. CDR1 and CDR2 (germline): KGHSH, LQKENI. Trimming cost V 8 bases and J 6 bases; bases outside gene matches: 7. The CDR3 DNA sequence: TGTGCCAGCCGCCGACAGGGCGGCGAGCAGTACTTC. Translated, it gives CASRRQGGEQYF.

The rearrangement links TRBV28 to TRBJ1-2; D ambiguous. The CDR3 spans 11 residues. V lost 8 bases and J lost 8, with 12 bases in between. Germline V gene lookup returns CDR1 MDHEN and CDR2 SYDVKM. CDR3: CASLGVRGYTF. As DNA, the CDR3 is TGTGCCAGCCTCGGGGTACGCGGCTACACCTTC.

Only one count was recorded for this clone. The rearrangement links TRBV29-1 to TRBJ2-7; 9 nucleotides line up with TRBD1. Trimming took 2 bases from V and 4 from J; bases not matched to a gene: 9. This CDR3 spans 15 amino acids. CDR1 SQVTM and CDR2 ANQGSEA come from the germline V gene. The CDR3 loop is CSVEPAGQGRYEQYF. CDR3 nucleotides: TGCAGCGTTGAACCGGCGGGACAGGGTAGATACGAGCAGTACTTC.

The chain couples TRBV6-1 to TRBJ1-1; D may be TRBD1 (5 bases). V lost 3 bases, J lost 4 bases, and 12 bases lay in between. There are 14 residues in the CDR3. The germline V gene encodes CDR1 MNHNS and CDR2 SASEGT. In DNA, the CDR3 is TGTGCCAGCAGTGAGCTCAATAGGGGCACTGAAGCTTTCTTT. This codes for CASSELNRGTEAFF.

This sequence joins TRBV27 and TRBJ1-4; 9 bases match TRBD1. J lost 8 bases, V lost 6 bases, and 10 bases had no gene match. The CDR3 consists of 15 residues. Germline lookup yields CDR1 MNHEY and CDR2 SMNVEV (reference sequence). The CDR3 protein is CASSQPGQGGEKLFF. The DNA for the CDR3 is TGTGCCAGCAGCCAACCGGGACAGGGTGGGGAAAAACTGTTTTTT.

The V and J genes are TRBV9 and TRBJ1-2, with D unclear. Germline V gene sequence: CDR1 SGDLS, CDR2 YYNGEE. This CDR3 is built from 13 residues. With 4 bases removed from V and 7 bases from J, the gap between germline ends came to 14 bases. CDR3 sequence reads: CASSPGPTSGYTF. The CDR3 DNA follows: TGTGCCAGCAGCCCTGGGCCAACTAGTGGCTACACCTTC.

This chain joins TRBV6-5 and TRBJ2-7, with D tentatively TRBD1 (6 bases). The V gene's germline CDR1 is MNHEY and CDR2 SVGAGI. Deletions cut 8 bases from V and 2 bases from J, with 13 bases between. This CDR3 comprises 13 residues. DNA of the CDR3: TGTGCCAGCTCACAGGGCCCTACCTACGAGCAGTACTTC. Protein: CASSQGPTYEQYF.

The V call is TRBV5-1, the J call TRBJ2-3; D is possibly TRBD2 (6 bases). CDR3 length equals 13 residues. Trimming removed 3 bases from V and 4 bases from J, with 9 bases in between. Germline loops: CDR1 SGHRS, CDR2 YFSETQ. The CDR3 sequence: CASSSLAADTQYF. The CDR3, as DNA: TGCGCCAGCAGCTCTTTAGCGGCAGATACGCAGTATTTT.

This chain connects TRBV27 to TRBJ2-3; 8 bases align to TRBD2. V was pared by 1 base and J by 2 bases, with 5 bases of the junction left unmatched. This CDR3 has 16 amino acids. CDR1 and CDR2 (germline): MNHEY, SMNVEV (reference sequence). For the CDR3, the DNA is TGTGCCAGCAGTTTATATGCGGGGGGTTACACAGATACGCAGTATTTT. It translates to CASSLYAGGYTDTQYF.

J is TRBJ2-7 and V is TRBV4-2; TRBD2 matches at 10 bases. The CDR3 sequence is 18 residues long. Looked up from germline, CDR1 is LGHNA and CDR2 is YNFKEQ. V was pared by 1 base and J by 0 bases, with 9 bases of the junction left unmatched. The CDR3 DNA reads TGTGCCAGCAGCCAAGGGGTCCCAGCGGGGGGGTACTCCTACGAGCAGTACTTC. This sequence encodes CASSQGVPAGGYSYEQYF.

The chain uses TRBV5-7 and TRBJ2-5; D possibly corresponds to TRBD1 (5 bases). TRBV5-7 qualifies as an ORF whose function is uncertain. V lost 2 bases, J lost 1 base, and 15 bases lay in between. This CDR3 is built from 16 residues. The CDR3 nucleotides are TGTGCCAGCAGCTTACCTCTGACAGCTATCCAAGAGACCCAGTACTTC. This codes for CASSLPLTAIQETQYF.

The V gene is TRBV6-1, the J gene TRBJ1-4; D is unresolved. The CDR3 spans 14 residues. V was cut by 4 bases and J by 5 bases, with 11 bases left in between. CDR1 is MNHNS and CDR2 is SASEGT in the germline V gene. CDR3 sequence reads: CASSVVAGNEKLFF. The CDR3 nucleotides are TGTGCCAGCAGTGTTGTGGCAGGAAATGAAAAACTGTTTTTT.

CDR3 loop: CASSLRVFSDTQYF. The DNA for the CDR3 is TGCGCCAGCAGCTTGCGGGTCTTCTCAGATACGCAGTATTTT. The genes are TRBV5-1 and TRBJ2-3; D uncertain. Trimming shortened V by 1 base and J by 4 bases, and 10 bases separated the two germline ends. This CDR3 is built from 14 residues. CDR1 is SGHRS, CDR2 YFSETQ, per germline.

The chain couples TRBV10-3 to TRBJ2-7, with D possibly being TRBD1 (6 bases). With 3 bases removed from V and 0 bases from J, the gap between germline ends came to 12 bases. CDR3 length equals 15 residues. CDR1 and CDR2 from the germline V gene are ENHRY and SYGVKD. The chain's CDR3 is CAISEETGHSYEQYF. The CDR3 DNA is TGTGCCATCAGTGAAGAGACAGGACACTCCTACGAGCAGTACTTC.

The rearrangement joins TRBV6-1 to TRBJ2-7; 7 nucleotides agree with TRBD2. Trimming at V came to 2 bases and at J to 1 base, leaving 5 bases not matched to a gene. The germline V gene encodes CDR1 MNHNS and CDR2 SASEGT. The CDR3 is 15 residues long. The CDR3 sequence is CASSELGGVSYEQYF. The CDR3 DNA reads TGTGCCAGCAGTGAATTGGGGGGGGTTTCCTACGAGCAGTACTTC.

The V call is TRBV9, the J call TRBJ2-7; 10 nucleotides match TRBD2. V lost 2 bases to trimming and J lost 4 bases; unmatched junction nucleotides: 6. The CDR3 covers 15 residues. Germline values: CDR1 SGDLS, CDR2 YYNGEE. The CDR3 nucleotides are TGTGCCAGCAGCGTGACTAGCGGGTTGATATACGAGCAGTACTTC. Its translation is CASSVTSGLIYEQYF.

The V gene is TRBV27, the J gene TRBJ1-1, with TRBD1 matching 7 bases. Germline-derived CDR1 and CDR2 are MNHEY and SMNVEV (reference sequence). V was clipped by 5 bases and J by 3 bases; unmatched bases: 12. The CDR3 contains 16 residues. Here the CDR3 reads CASSRGPNRGYTEAFF. DNA of the CDR3: TGTGCCAGCAGTCGGGGCCCCAACAGGGGTTACACTGAAGCTTTCTTT.

This chain connects TRBV7-2 to TRBJ2-3, with no clear D. The V and J ends lost 7 bases and 2 bases respectively, with 22 bases between them. Germline assignment: CDR1 SGHTA and CDR2 FQGNSA. This CDR3 contains 17 residues. The CDR3 DNA follows: TGTGCCAGCACCTCGCTGAGAGCCGTCACCTACACAGATACGCAGTATTTT. Encoded protein: CASTSLRAVTYTDTQYF.

The V call is TRBV5-4, the J call TRBJ2-2; possible D gene TRBD2, 6 bases. With 3 bases removed from V and 1 base from J, the gap between germline ends came to 16 bases. The CDR3 runs to 17 residues. Germline V lookup: CDR1 SGHNT, CDR2 YYREEE (reference sequence). The CDR3: CASSSYFGGKNTGELFF. CDR3 nucleotide sequence: TGTGCCAGCAGCTCCTATTTCGGCGGGAAGAACACCGGGGAGCTGTTTTTT.

The rearrangement uses TRBV5-4 and TRBJ2-3; a weak D match, TRBD1 (5 bases). Germline-derived CDR1 and CDR2 are SGHNT and YYREEE (reference sequence). Trimming removed 2 bases at V and 3 bases at J, with 7 bases between. CDR3 size: 13 residues. This CDR3 is CASSFPGTDTQYF. The CDR3 nucleotides are TGTGCCAGCAGCTTCCCAGGGACAGATACGCAGTATTTT.

The chain has TRBV11-2 and TRBJ1-1; D is possibly TRBD1 (6 bases). Trimming stripped 5 bases from V and 7 bases from J, with 17 bases between. CDR3 length: 14 residues. CDR1 is SGHAT and CDR2 is FQNNGV in the germline V gene. The CDR3 DNA is TGTGCCAGCAGCCAAACAGGGTATCCACGTGAAGCTTTCTTT. Protein product: CASSQTGYPREAFF.

V is TRBV7-2 and J is TRBJ2-2; 14 bases map to TRBD2. The CDR3 is 17 residues long. V dropped 5 bases and J dropped 4; count of bases not matched to a gene: 6. From germline, CDR1 is SGHTA and CDR2 FQGNSA. CDR3 sequence: CASSPHGLAGGTGELFF. Here the CDR3 DNA reads TGTGCCAGCAGCCCACATGGACTAGCGGGGGGCACCGGGGAGCTGTTTTTT.